Shown below are 11 T cell receptor beta chains from a single sample sequenced in a study of T cells after posttransplantation cyclophosphamide. Cyclophosphamide on days +3 and +4 followed busulfan-fludarabine conditioning and a marrow graft. Repertoires were generated with immunoSEQ multiplex PCR, while TCRdb's copy carries only in-frame clones and drops some. The table lists approximately 3,000 clones, with no singletons. The sequencing used PBMCs, collected after allogeneic stem cell transplant with posttransplant cyclophosphamide. The receptors shown here come from a female patient over 55 who received an allogeneic stem cell transplant from a related donor and was CMV-positive. Among the T cells, some may be from the graft donor.

This clone was recorded at least ten times. This chain links TRBV6-1 with TRBJ2-7, with unresolved D. The CDR3 is 13 amino acids. In germline, CDR1 is MNHNS, CDR2 SASEGT. The V end was cut by 7 bases, the J end by 3 bases, with 13 bases between. CDR3 sequence: CASTRVGFYEQYF. The CDR3 DNA reads TGTGCCAGCACCAGAGTGGGCTTCTACGAGCAGTACTTC.

This clone was seen ten or more times. CDR3 sequence reads: CASSVEAKNTEAFF. The DNA of the CDR3 is TGTGCCAGCAGCGTAGAAGCGAAAAACACTGAAGCTTTCTTT. This chain connects TRBV9 to TRBJ1-1, with D unclear. The CDR3 runs 14 residues. Per germline, CDR1 SGDLS and CDR2 YYNGEE. The ends were cut back, 0 bases at V and 2 bases at J, with 8 bases in the middle.

Ten or more counts support this clone. V and J are TRBV5-5 and TRBJ2-2, with D uncertain. This CDR3 has 14 amino acids. The germline V gene encodes CDR1 SGHKS and CDR2 YYEKEE (reference sequence). The V and J ends lost 2 bases and 4 bases respectively, with 9 bases between them. CDR3 DNA sequence: TGTGCCAGCAGCTTAGAGGCAGTCACCGGGGAGCTGTTTTTT. Its protein product is CASSLEAVTGELFF.

This clone was counted ten times or more. The chain combines TRBV10-3 with TRBJ2-7, with D perhaps matching TRBD1 (5 bases). The CDR3 is 13 residues long. The ends were cut back, 5 bases at V and 6 bases at J, with 14 bases in the middle. Germline lookup yields CDR1 ENHRY and CDR2 SYGVKD. The chain's CDR3 is CAISLPKGAEQYF. The CDR3 DNA is TGTGCCATCAGTCTACCGAAAGGGGCCGAGCAGTACTTC.

This clone appeared many times. The CDR3 sequence: CASSQEGRFNQPQHF. As DNA, the CDR3 is TGCGCCAGCAGCCAAGAGGGCAGGTTCAATCAGCCCCAGCATTTT. The chain carries TRBV4-1 and TRBJ1-5; D not certain. The V gene lost 0 bases and the J gene lost 3 bases, with 9 bases spanning the gap. The CDR3 covers 15 residues. Germline assignment: CDR1 MGHRA and CDR2 YSYEKL.

In its sample, this clone was seen many times. This CDR3 is CASSVSQGHEQYF. CDR3 bases: TGTGCCAGCAGTGTCTCGCAGGGGCACGAGCAGTACTTC. J is TRBJ2-7 and V is TRBV6-1, with D possibly being TRBD1 (6 bases). This CDR3 contains 13 residues. Germline CDR1 MNHNS, CDR2 SASEGT. V shed 4 bases and J shed 5 bases, with 12 bases lying between them.

This clone was observed many times. The chain is built from TRBV19 and TRBJ2-7, with 7 bases matching TRBD2. The V and J ends lost 5 bases and 4 bases, in that order; junction bases with no gene match: 11. Germline V gene sequence: CDR1 LNHDA, CDR2 SQIVND (reference sequence). CDR3 size: 15 residues. Here the CDR3 DNA reads TGTGCCAGTAGTGGACTAGGCTCGAGGGGATACGAGCAGTACTTC. Protein: CASSGLGSRGYEQYF.

This clone was observed many times. The chain is built from TRBV28 and TRBJ2-6; tentatively, D is TRBD2 (6 bases). This CDR3 comprises 15 residues. The germline gives CDR1 MDHEN, CDR2 SYDVKM. Trimming took 3 bases from V and 3 from J, leaving 9 bases between them. CDR3: CASSLAGIGANVLTF. CDR3 DNA sequence: TGTGCCAGCAGTTTGGCGGGGATTGGGGCCAACGTCCTGACTTTC.

Within the sample, this clone is medium-sized. The V and J genes are TRBV11-2 and TRBJ2-7; D perhaps matches TRBD1 (5 bases). The CDR3 has 16 amino acids. From germline, CDR1 is SGHAT and CDR2 FQNNGV. Trimming pared 5 bases from V and 5 bases from J, leaving 22 bases between. The CDR3 loop is CASSQGGPLSIHEQYF. As DNA, the CDR3 is TGTGCCAGCAGCCAGGGCGGTCCCCTGTCAATCCACGAGCAGTACTTC.

This clone has a handful of counts. The chain links TRBV28 to TRBJ2-5; weak D call: TRBD1 (6 bases). This CDR3 is built from 13 residues. Trimming removed 5 bases at V and 5 bases at J, with 12 bases between. From germline, CDR1 is MDHEN and CDR2 SYDVKM. DNA for the CDR3: TGTGCCAGCAGTGAGGGGGACCGGGAGACCCAGTACTTC. Protein: CASSEGDRETQYF.

This clone showed up many times. The chain links TRBV6-2 or TRBV6-3 to TRBJ2-7; 11 bases are shared with TRBD2. Germline assignment: CDR1 MNHEY and CDR2 SVGEGT. This CDR3 comprises 14 residues. The V gene end was trimmed by 7 bases and the J gene end by 5 bases; junction bases not matched to a gene: 7. The CDR3 here is CASTRTSGRHEQYF. CDR3 DNA sequence: TGTGCCAGCACCCGCACTAGCGGGAGACACGAGCAGTACTTC.